A single sample gave rise to the 11 T cell receptor beta chains below, sequenced in a study of tumor and adjacent non-tumor tissue in lung cancer. A modified ARM-PCR protocol with three rounds of nested PCR amplified TCRbeta. TCRdb re-analysed the multiplex PCR reads in MiXCR, keeping a single row per CDR3 protein. The repertoire holds tens of thousands of distinct CDR3 sequences, with about three fifths as singletons. No cell sorting was done before RNA was extracted from the tissue. Specimen: lung tumor tissue. These TCRs come from a man aged 45-65 years with non-small cell lung cancer.

In this sample, this clonotype turned up a few times. This CDR3 is CASSPDNLLGQKNTEAFF. The CDR3 nucleotides are TGTGCCAGCAGCCCAGACAACCTACTGGGACAGAAAAACACTGAAGCTTTCTTT. The chain is built from TRBV6-2 or TRBV6-3 and TRBJ1-1; the match to TRBD1 covers 7 bases. This CDR3 contains 18 residues. Germline loops: CDR1 MNHEY, CDR2 SVGEGT. The ends lost 6 bases at V and 2 bases at J; junction bases unmatched: 18.

This clonotype was detected only once. A junction boundary mismatches the germline segment, possibly from a read error. This chain connects TRBV11-3 to TRBJ2-3; TRBD1 might be the D (6 bases). Per the germline V gene, CDR1 is SGHNT and CDR2 is YENEEA. This CDR3 region has 16 residues. The CDR3 region is CASSPGTNGFADTQYF. For the CDR3, the DNA is TGTGCCAGCAGCCCAGGGACAAACGGGTTTGCAGATACGCAGTATTTC.

A remark on this clonotype: Being one base from a much bigger clone, this may be a read error. As DNA, the CDR3 is TGTGCCAGCAAACGGGGGTGGGAGCTGTTTTTT. Residues: CASKRGWELFF. V is TRBV12-3 or TRBV12-4 and J is TRBJ2-2; D is possibly TRBD2 (6 bases). Trimming took off 7 bases at V and 9 bases at J, with 9 bases between the two ends. This CDR3 has 11 residues.

Comments on this clonotype: Germline is not matched at one junction end, which may reflect a read error. The rearrangement uses TRBV11-2 and TRBJ2-2, with 8 positions matching TRBD1. CDR1 is SGHAT, CDR2 FQNNGV, per germline. The CDR3 covers 15 residues. As DNA, the CDR3 is TGTGCCAGCAGCGGCAGGGGGCTGGACACCGGGGAGCTGTCTTTT. This codes for CASSGRGLDTGELSF.

In regard to this clonotype: A much bigger clone sits one base away, suggesting this may be a read error. The chain recombines TRBV28 with TRBJ1-2; 7 nucleotides match TRBD1. CDR1 and CDR2 from the germline V gene are MDHEN and SYDVKM. CDR3 length: 14 amino acids. CDR3 loop: CASNLQGTLDGYTF. CDR3 in DNA: TGTGCCAGCAATTTACAGGGGACCCTCGATGGCTACACCTTC.

This clonotype was picked up many times. The V and J genes are TRBV6-1 and TRBJ1-2; 7 bases are shared with TRBD1. Germline-derived CDR1 and CDR2 are MNHNS and SASEGT. The trim removed 6 bases at V and 4 bases at J, leaving 5 bases unmatched. This CDR3 region has 13 residues. CDR3 loop: CASSLQGTYGYTF. The CDR3 DNA is TGTGCCAGCAGCTTACAGGGGACCTATGGCTACACCTTC.

In regard to this clonotype: This may come from a read error, since a much larger clone is one base off. The chain is built from TRBV12-3 or TRBV12-4 and TRBJ1-5; possible D gene TRBD1, 6 bases. The CDR3 runs to 14 residues. Written as DNA, the CDR3 is TGTGACAGCAGTTCCGGGGGCCGACATCAGCCCCAGCATTTT. This gives the protein CDSSSGGRHQPQHF.

On this clonotype itself: Given the absence of the conserved phenylalanine or tryptophan at the CDR3 end, a read error is likely. The limits of the CDR3 on the DNA are not certain, so only TCRdb's listed CDR3 is given. The chain is built from TRBV6-6 and TRBJ1-6; whether TRBD1, the table's D call, matches the DNA was not checked. Germline CDR1 and CDR2: MNHNY and SVGAGI (reference sequence). The CDR3 is 15 residues long, ends included. The CDR3 here is CGSRLMGTAESPLHI.

To note about this clonotype: This sequence may be a read error, since a much larger clone differs from it by one base. This chain uses TRBV11-2 with TRBJ2-1; possibly TRBD2 for D (5 bases). The V gene's germline CDR1 is SGHAT and CDR2 FQNNGV. The CDR3 is 15 amino acids. CDR3 DNA sequence: TGTGCCAACAGCTTAGAGCGGTTCGGCAGCAATGAGCAGTTCTTC. It translates to CANSLERFGSNEQFF.

The V gene is TRBV11-2, the J gene TRBJ1-6, with D hard to call. Per germline, CDR1 SGHAT and CDR2 FQNNGV. Trimming cost V 5 bases and J 14 bases, with 25 bases left between them. The CDR3 consists of 16 residues. The CDR3 loop reads CASSLRAWYENLALHF. DNA for the CDR3: TGTGCCAGCAGCCTTAGGGCCTGGTATGAAAATTTGGCCCTCCACTTT.

This clonotype was observed many times. The chain uses TRBV7-9 and TRBJ2-3, with 10 bases identical to TRBD2. The trim removed 7 bases at V and 7 bases at J, leaving 8 bases unmatched. Per germline, CDR1 SEHNR and CDR2 FQNEAQ (reference sequence). CDR3 length equals 14 residues. The CDR3 region is CASTQAGGQNTQYF. Here the CDR3 DNA reads TGTGCCAGCACCCAAGCGGGGGGGCAAAATACGCAGTATTTT.